The 18 T cell receptor beta chains listed next were all sequenced from one sample in a study of Ad26.COV2.S vaccination and SARS-CoV-2 variants. The treatment was: roughly 19 received Ad26.COV2.S at low or high dose, single or two shots; about 5 received placebo; per-sample allocation not given. After the first vaccine or placebo injection, samples were drawn on day 63. Assay used: immunoSEQ multiplex PCR; TCRdb lists only in-frame clones, some missing. Here the sample spans about 370,000 clones, 80% to 90% being singletons. The specimen was peripheral blood, collected in a trial of Ad26.COV2.S vaccine versus placebo. The receptor set was obtained from a person between 18 and 65 years old who received the Ad26.COV2.S COVID-19 vaccine or a placebo.

This clone appeared once. This chain connects TRBV2 to TRBJ1-4; TRBD1 agrees at 7 bases. Germline CDR1 is SNHLY and CDR2 is FYNNEI. The V and J ends lost 0 bases and 3 bases, in that order; junction bases with no gene match: 1. The CDR3 is 15 residues long. This CDR3 reads CASSEAGQSNEKLFF. Here the CDR3 DNA reads TGTGCCAGCAGTGAAGCGGGACAGTCTAATGAAAAACTGTTTTTT.

This clone was recorded a few times. This rearrangement joins TRBV11-2 to TRBJ2-7; 12 nucleotides match TRBD2. The V and J ends lost 2 bases and 11 bases, in that order; junction bases with no gene match: 10. This CDR3 has 15 residues. Per germline, CDR1 SGHAT and CDR2 FQNNGV. CDR3 sequence: CASSLLGLAGSGEYF. In DNA form, the CDR3 reads TGTGCCAGCAGCTTACTAGGACTAGCGGGGAGCGGGGAGTACTTC.

The gene calls are TRBV5-1 and TRBJ2-7; 11 nucleotides agree with TRBD1. This CDR3 is built from 16 residues. The germline V gene has CDR1 SGHRS and CDR2 YFSETQ. V trimming: 4 bases; J trimming: 5 bases; junction bases outside the gene matches: 11. The CDR3 DNA is TGCGCCAGCAGCCCGGCGCCGGGACAGGGGGGCGACGAGCAGTACTTC. It is translated as CASSPAPGQGGDEQYF. The full variable domain, its missing parts supplied by reference TRBV5-1 and TRBJ2-7, is KAGVTQTPRYLIKTRGQQVTLSCSPISGHRSVSWYQQTPGQGLQFLFEYFSETQRNKGNFPGRFSGRQFSNSRSEMNVSTLELGDSALYLCASSPAPGQGGDEQYFGPGTRLTVT.

In its sample, this clone was seen once. This chain joins TRBV7-2 and TRBJ2-7; 9 bases match TRBD1. This CDR3 contains 15 residues. CDR1 and CDR2 (germline): SGHTA, FQGNSA. The V and J ends lost 1 base and 3 bases, in that order; junction bases with no gene match: 4. CDR3 nucleotide sequence: TGTGCCAGCAGCTTAGACAGGGGGCTTTTCTACGAGCAGTACTTC. This encodes CASSLDRGLFYEQYF.

V gene TRBV15 combines with J gene TRBJ1-6; D call uncertain. Germline V lookup: CDR1 LNHNV, CDR2 YYDKDF (reference sequence). The germline V and J ends were trimmed by 5 bases and 3 bases, with 5 bases remaining between them. The CDR3 has 13 residues. DNA for the CDR3: TGTGCCACCAGCCTCCTCTATAATTCACCCCTCCACTTT. Protein sequence: CATSLLYNSPLHF.

J is TRBJ2-3 and V is TRBV19; 11 bases align to TRBD2. CDR1 is LNHDA, CDR2 SQIVND, per germline (reference sequence). CDR3 size: 16 residues. The V gene end was trimmed by 9 bases and the J gene end by 4 bases; junction bases not matched to a gene: 12. CDR3 DNA sequence: TGTGCCAGCAGGCCGGTAGCGGGGGGGCAATCAGATACGCAGTATTTT. This encodes CASRPVAGGQSDTQYF. Combining the CDR3 with reference TRBV19 and TRBJ2-3 gives the whole variable domain DGGITQSPKYLFRKEGQNVTLSCEQNLNHDAMYWYRQDPGQGLRLIYYSQIVNDFQKGDIAEGYSVSREKKESFPLTVTSAQKNPTAFYLCASRPVAGGQSDTQYFGPGTRLTVL.

This chain's CDR3 is CASSWLAGGLSSYNEQFF. The CDR3, as DNA: TGTGCCAGCAGCTGGTTAGCGGGGGGCCTCAGCTCCTACAATGAGCAGTTCTTC. The rearrangement uses TRBV5-5 and TRBJ2-1, with 10 nucleotides matching TRBD2. J gave up 0 bases and V 3 bases, and 9 bases lay outside the gene matches. This CDR3 is built from 18 residues. The V gene's germline CDR1 is SGHKS and CDR2 YYEKEE (reference sequence).

The chain has TRBV5-1 and TRBJ2-3; D is perhaps TRBD1 or TRBD2 (6 bases each). The V end was cut by 0 bases, the J end by 5 bases, with 13 bases between. Germline V lookup: CDR1 SGHRS, CDR2 YFSETQ. The CDR3 is made up of 15 amino acids. The CDR3 DNA follows: TGCGCCAGCAGCTTGGGAGGTGGGGGGCGAGATACGCAGTATTTT. Protein product: CASSLGGGGRDTQYF.

The J gene is TRBJ2-7, the V gene TRBV5-1; no reliable D call. V was clipped by 7 bases and J by 5 bases, with 10 bases between them. CDR1 is SGHRS and CDR2 is YFSETQ in the germline V gene. The CDR3 consists of 11 residues. The chain's CDR3 is CASARGNEQYF. The CDR3, as DNA: TGCGCCAGCGCCAGAGGAAACGAGCAGTACTTC.

The CDR3 protein is CASSEPMNTEAFF. The CDR3 DNA sequence: TGTGCCAGCAGTGAACCCATGAACACTGAAGCTTTCTTT. The chain employs TRBV25-1 and TRBJ1-1; D is uncertain. The V end was cut by 2 bases, the J end by 0 bases, with 4 bases between. The CDR3 has 13 amino acids. Per germline, CDR1 MGHDK and CDR2 SYGVNS.

The V and J genes are TRBV7-8 and TRBJ2-5; 7 positions match TRBD2. Trimming at V came to 5 bases and at J to 5 bases, leaving 8 bases not matched to a gene. Germline V gene sequence: CDR1 SGHVS, CDR2 FQNEAQ. The CDR3 is 14 amino acids. CDR3 protein: CASSPRLAPETQYF. DNA of the CDR3: TGTGCCAGCAGCCCAAGACTAGCCCCCGAGACCCAGTACTTC.

V and J are TRBV7-2 and TRBJ1-1, with D possibly matching TRBD1 (5 bases). CDR1 and CDR2 from the germline V gene are SGHTA and FQGNSA. This CDR3 spans 13 amino acids. Trimming pared 2 bases from V and 7 bases from J, leaving 11 bases between. The chain's CDR3 is CASSLNRLGEAFF. The DNA for the CDR3 is TGTGCCAGCAGCTTAAACAGGCTAGGTGAAGCTTTCTTT.

The CDR3 nucleotides read TGTGCCAGCAGTCTACAACGGGGCATGAACACTGAAGCTTTCTTT. Amino acid sequence: CASSLQRGMNTEAFF. The chain combines TRBV27 with TRBJ1-1; D may be TRBD1 (5 bases). CDR3 size: 15 residues. The V gene's germline CDR1 is MNHEY and CDR2 SMNVEV (reference sequence). The germline V and J ends were trimmed by 5 bases and 0 bases, with 13 bases remaining between them.

The sample holds a few counts of this clone. The genes are TRBV9 and TRBJ1-3; no clear D gene. Germline lookup yields CDR1 SGDLS and CDR2 YYNGEE. The CDR3 length is 16 residues. The germline V and J ends were trimmed by 1 base and 0 bases, with 11 bases remaining between them. CDR3 loop: CASSVSVGNSGNTIYF. The CDR3 nucleotides are TGTGCCAGCAGCGTATCTGTAGGTAACTCTGGAAACACCATATATTTT. The full variable domain, rest sourced from reference TRBV9 and TRBJ1-3, is DSGVTQTPKHLITATGQRVTLRCSPRSGDLSVYWYQQSLDQGLQFLIQYYNGEERAKGNILERFSAQQFPDLHSELNLSSLELGDSALYFCASSVSVGNSGNTIYFGEGSWLTVV.

The chain combines TRBV3-1 (or the pseudogene TRBV3-2) with TRBJ1-4; the match to TRBD1 covers 10 bases. In germline, CDR1 is LGHDT, CDR2 YNNKEL (reference sequence). This CDR3 comprises 15 residues. Trimming took 3 bases from V and 6 from J; bases not matched to a gene: 4. Here the CDR3 DNA reads TGTGCCAGCAGCCATCGGACAGGGGGATATGAAAAACTGTTTTTT. Translation: CASSHRTGGYEKLFF.

The genes are TRBV7-9 and TRBJ1-2; D may be TRBD1 (5 bases). Trimming took off 3 bases at V and 8 bases at J, with 10 bases between the two ends. CDR1 and CDR2 (germline): SEHNR, FQNEAQ (reference sequence). The CDR3 has 12 residues. The CDR3 loop is CASSFNRDGYTF. Here the CDR3 DNA reads TGTGCCAGCAGCTTTAATAGGGACGGCTACACCTTC.

The chain uses TRBV6-1 and TRBJ2-7; TRBD1 matches 9 bases. The length of the CDR3 is 15 residues. The V gene's germline CDR1 is MNHNS and CDR2 SASEGT. V gave up 2 bases and J gave up 3 bases; unmatched junction bases: 5. CDR3 DNA sequence: TGTGCCAGCAGTGAACCGGGACAGGGCGGCTACGAGCAGTACTTC. Translated, it gives CASSEPGQGGYEQYF.

This rearrangement joins TRBV7-6 to TRBJ1-1, with D possibly matching TRBD1 (6 bases). The germline V gene has CDR1 SGHVS and CDR2 FNYEAQ. Trimming shortened V by 4 bases and J by 4 bases, and 13 bases separated the two germline ends. This CDR3 is 14 amino acids long. CDR3 region: CASSSNRESTEAFF. The CDR3 DNA follows: TGTGCCAGCAGCTCCAACAGGGAGAGCACTGAAGCTTTCTTT.